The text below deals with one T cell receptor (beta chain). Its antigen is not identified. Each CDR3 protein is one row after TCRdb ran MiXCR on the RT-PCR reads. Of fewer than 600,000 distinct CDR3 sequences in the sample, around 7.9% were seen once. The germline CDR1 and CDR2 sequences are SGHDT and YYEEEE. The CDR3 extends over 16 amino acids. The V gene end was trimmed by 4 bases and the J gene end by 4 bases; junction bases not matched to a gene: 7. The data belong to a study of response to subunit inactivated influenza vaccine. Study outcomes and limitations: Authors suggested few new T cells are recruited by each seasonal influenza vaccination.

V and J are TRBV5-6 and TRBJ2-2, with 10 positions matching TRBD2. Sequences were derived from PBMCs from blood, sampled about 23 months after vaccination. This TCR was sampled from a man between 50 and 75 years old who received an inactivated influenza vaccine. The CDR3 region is CASSLPTSGVTGELFF. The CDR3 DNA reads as TGTGCCAGCAGCCTCCCCACTAGCGGGGTCACCGGGGAGCTGTTTTTT.